A single sample gave rise to the 27 T cell receptor beta chains below, sequenced in a study of identical twins. TCRdb fed the 5' RACE reads into MiXCR, producing one record per CDR3 protein. The data contain around 570,000 distinct CDR3 sequences, more than 9% of them singletons. The same sample was also used in a study of yellow fever vaccine responses in identical twins.

The material sequenced was PBMCs. These receptors originate from a young woman in good health.

A few counts support this clonotype. CDR3 nucleotide sequence: TGTGCCAGCAGTTTACGGGGAGGGGACACCGGGGAGCTGTTTTTT. Protein: CASSLRGGDTGELFF. The chain combines TRBV27 with TRBJ2-2; 7 bases match TRBD2. With 2 bases clipped from V and 3 bases from J, the junction kept 3 bases outside the gene matches. The CDR3 runs to 15 residues. Germline CDR1 is MNHEY and CDR2 is SMNVEV (reference sequence).

The rearrangement uses TRBV3-1 and TRBJ1-5, with unresolved D. CDR3 length equals 14 residues. Looked up from germline, CDR1 is LGHDT and CDR2 is YNNKEL (reference sequence). V was pared by 4 bases and J by 0 bases, with 7 bases between. As DNA, the CDR3 is TGTGCCAGCAGCCCGAGTTATAGCAATCAGCCCCAGCATTTT. Amino acid sequence: CASSPSYSNQPQHF.

This clonotype was seen more than once but under ten times. The chain employs TRBV4-1 and TRBJ2-1, with 9 bases lining up with TRBD2. The CDR3 covers 19 residues. Germline V gene data show CDR1 as MGHRA and CDR2 as YSYEKL. J lost 4 bases, V lost 3 bases, and 16 bases had no gene match. The CDR3 nucleotides are TGCGCCAGCAGCCAGGAACCCACCTTAGCGGGGGAAGTTTACAATGAGCAGTTCTTC. Translated: CASSQEPTLAGEVYNEQFF.

This clonotype was seen repeatedly, ten times or more. The rearrangement links TRBV12-3 or TRBV12-4 to TRBJ1-1; TRBD1 is a possible D gene (6 bases). The V gene lost 1 base and the J gene lost 4 bases, with 10 bases spanning the gap. This CDR3 is built from 14 residues. The CDR3 here is CASSLEGGSTEAFF. CDR3 bases: TGTGCCAGCAGTTTAGAGGGGGGGAGCACTGAAGCTTTCTTT.

This clonotype occurred a few times. The V and J genes are TRBV28 and TRBJ2-5; 11 bases are a match to TRBD2. This CDR3 comprises 19 residues. CDR1 is MDHEN and CDR2 is SYDVKM in the germline V gene. The junction had 16 bases not matched to a gene; V was cut back by 3 bases and J by 4 bases. The DNA of the CDR3 is TGTGCCAGCAGTTTCCTCGGGACTAGCGGACCCTTGGGGGGAGAGACCCAGTACTTC. Translated, it gives CASSFLGTSGPLGGETQYF.

This clonotype has a handful of counts. This CDR3 is CASSRWALETQYF. As DNA, the CDR3 is TGCGCCAGCAGTCGATGGGCTTTAGAGACCCAGTACTTC. The V call is TRBV23-1, the J call TRBJ2-5; D uncertain. TRBV23-1 is an open reading frame whose function is uncertain. The CDR3 contains 13 residues. V lost 4 bases and J lost 4, with 10 bases in between.

This clonotype was detected only a few times. The chain recombines TRBV7-2 with TRBJ2-1; D unclear. Per the germline V gene, CDR1 is SGHTA and CDR2 is FQGNSA. V was pared by 0 bases and J by 0 bases, with 9 bases between. This CDR3 has 16 residues. CDR3 loop: CASSLAAASSYNEQFF. DNA of the CDR3: TGTGCCAGCAGCTTAGCGGCGGCGAGCTCCTACAATGAGCAGTTCTTC.

The gene calls are TRBV20-1 and TRBJ2-7; 12 bases are a match to TRBD2. V was clipped by 4 bases and J by 3 bases; unmatched bases: 7. The CDR3 extends over 15 amino acids. CDR1 DFQATT and CDR2 SNEGSKA come from the germline V gene (reference sequence). The chain's CDR3 is CSATGLAGGRYEQYF. The CDR3 DNA sequence: TGCAGTGCTACGGGACTAGCGGGCGGACGCTACGAGCAGTACTTC.

The chain links TRBV18 to TRBJ2-1; TRBD2 matches at 7 bases. The CDR3 runs to 14 residues. Trimming cost V 2 bases and J 6 bases; bases outside gene matches: 4. Germline CDR1 is KGHSH and CDR2 is LQKENI. The CDR3 bases are TGTGCCAGCTCACCAAGTCCGGGGGGCAATGAGCAGTTCTTC. Translation gives CASSPSPGGNEQFF. The full variable domain, with the rest looked up from reference TRBV18 and TRBJ2-1, is NAGVMQNPRHLVRRRGQEARLRCSPMKGHSHVYWYRQLPEEGLKFMVYLQKENIIDESGMPKERFSAEFPKEGPSILRIQQVVRGDSAAYFCASSPSPGGNEQFFGPGTRLTVL.

This clonotype was seen many times. The chain combines TRBV5-1 with TRBJ2-3; D possibly corresponds to TRBD1 (7 bases). This CDR3 comprises 16 residues. Trimming removed 5 bases at V and 5 bases at J, with 21 bases between. Germline CDR1 and CDR2: SGHRS and YFSETQ. CDR3 bases: TGCGCCAGCAGTTGGAACCCAGGGGGGAGTGTAGATACGCAGTATTTT. Amino acids: CASSWNPGGSVDTQYF.

This clonotype occurred a few times. The chain recombines TRBV6-6 with TRBJ2-7; TRBD2 might be the D (6 bases). This CDR3 has 12 amino acids. The germline gives CDR1 MNHNY, CDR2 SVGAGI (reference sequence). The V gene lost 7 bases and the J gene lost 1 base, with 8 bases spanning the gap. CDR3 amino acids: CASNGRSYEQYF. In nucleotides, the CDR3 is TGTGCCAGCAACGGGAGATCCTACGAGCAGTACTTC.

This clonotype has a handful of counts. The chain links TRBV5-1 to TRBJ2-1; D might be TRBD2 (7 bases). CDR1 SGHRS and CDR2 YFSETQ come from the germline V gene. The CDR3 consists of 17 residues. V lost 3 bases and J 0 bases, leaving 16 bases between the germline ends. The CDR3 region is CASSSRPGGDSYNEQFF. CDR3 coding DNA: TGCGCCAGCAGCTCGCGGCCGGGGGGCGACTCCTACAATGAGCAGTTCTTC.

The rearrangement links TRBV6-5 to TRBJ1-2; TRBD1 is a possible D gene (5 bases). Germline CDR1 reads MNHEY; CDR2 reads SVGAGI. The ends were cut back, 2 bases at V and 7 bases at J, with 11 bases in the middle. The CDR3 is 13 amino acids. The CDR3 sequence: CASSYPGRIGYTF. DNA for the CDR3: TGTGCCAGCAGTTACCCGGGGCGCATTGGCTACACCTTC.

The rearrangement uses TRBV3-1 and TRBJ2-7; possibly TRBD1 for D (6 bases). The germline V and J ends were trimmed by 0 bases and 3 bases, with 12 bases remaining between them. The CDR3 consists of 15 residues. Germline-derived CDR1 and CDR2 are LGHDT and YNNKEL (reference sequence). The CDR3 DNA sequence: TGTGCCAGCAGCCAAGAGATCCGGACAGTCTACGAGCAGTACTTC. This gives the protein CASSQEIRTVYEQYF.

V is TRBV3-1 and J is TRBJ2-1, with 10 bases matching TRBD2. The CDR3 is 17 amino acids. Germline V lookup: CDR1 LGHDT, CDR2 YNNKEL (reference sequence). The junction had 15 bases not matched to a gene; V was cut back by 7 bases and J by 6 bases. DNA for the CDR3: TGTGCCAGCACCAAATTCTCGTGGGGGACTAGCGTCAATGAGCAGTTCTTC. Translating gives CASTKFSWGTSVNEQFF.

This clonotype has just a few counts. This rearrangement joins TRBV3-1 to TRBJ2-5; 8 positions agree with TRBD2. Germline trimming cut 2 bases from V and 1 base from J; bases unmatched to any gene: 6. Germline-derived CDR1 and CDR2 are LGHDT and YNNKEL (reference sequence). This CDR3 region has 16 residues. CDR3 region: CASSQQPTSGQETQYF. The CDR3 region has the DNA TGTGCCAGCAGCCAACAACCTACTAGCGGCCAAGAGACCCAGTACTTC.

This clonotype was picked up one time. The V call is TRBV5-4, the J call TRBJ2-5; 11 bases fit TRBD1. The CDR3 totals 16 residues. The germline CDR1 and CDR2 sequences are SGHNT and YYREEE (reference sequence). The V gene end was trimmed by 4 bases and the J gene end by 5 bases; junction bases not matched to a gene: 10. The CDR3 DNA is TGTGCCAGCAGCGCCAACCCCGGGACAGGGGGTGAGACCCAGTACTTC. It specifies CASSANPGTGGETQYF.

The chain is built from TRBV5-1 and TRBJ2-6; D may match TRBD1 or TRBD2 (5 bases each). The CDR3 covers 16 residues. The germline V gene has CDR1 SGHRS and CDR2 YFSETQ. V shed 3 bases and J shed 1 base, with 11 bases lying between them. This CDR3 reads CASSWGPKSGANVLTF. CDR3 nucleotides: TGCGCCAGCAGCTGGGGACCAAAGTCTGGGGCCAACGTCCTGACTTTC.

In this sample, this clonotype turned up a few times. The gene calls are TRBV3-1 and TRBJ2-2, with TRBD1 matching over 8 bases. The length of the CDR3 is 18 residues. V shed 1 base and J 2 bases; nucleotides not matched to a gene: 9. The germline CDR1 and CDR2 sequences are LGHDT and YNNKEL (reference sequence). This chain's CDR3 is CASSQATRTGRNTGELFF. The DNA of the CDR3 is TGTGCCAGCAGCCAAGCCACTCGGACAGGGAGAAACACCGGGGAGCTGTTTTTT.

In regard to this clonotype: A much larger clone lies one base from this, so it may be a read error. The chain links TRBV7-2 to TRBJ2-7; TRBD2 matches 11 bases. J gave up 5 bases and V 1 base, and 7 bases lay outside the gene matches. In germline, CDR1 is SGHTA, CDR2 FQGNSA. The CDR3 spans 16 residues. The CDR3 nucleotides are TGTGCCAGCAGCTTAGAGGGACTAGCGGCCCCCAACGAGCAGTACTTC. Protein: CASSLEGLAAPNEQYF.

The chain employs TRBV5-5 and TRBJ2-4; 7 nucleotides match TRBD1. Trimming removed 4 bases from V and 5 bases from J; junction bases left unmatched: 9. Germline CDR1 SGHKS, CDR2 YYEKEE (reference sequence). The CDR3 sequence is 15 residues long. CDR3 region: CASSQSMGQQNIQYF. CDR3 bases: TGTGCCAGCAGCCAGAGTATGGGACAGCAAAACATTCAGTACTTC.

There are a few counts of this clonotype. The rearrangement joins TRBV15 to TRBJ2-3, with D tentatively TRBD2 (6 bases). Deletions cut 5 bases from V and 5 bases from J, with 17 bases between. CDR1 LNHNV and CDR2 YYDKDF come from the germline V gene (reference sequence). The CDR3 contains 15 residues. The DNA for the CDR3 is TGTGCCACCAGCGAGGAGGGCCGAGCGAGAGATACGCAGTATTTT. Its translation is CATSEEGRARDTQYF.

This clonotype was observed a few times. The V and J genes are TRBV12-3 or TRBV12-4 and TRBJ2-7; possibly TRBD2 for D (5 bases). V was cut by 5 bases and J by 3 bases, with 20 bases left in between. CDR3 length equals 16 residues. The CDR3 reads CASSSRKAGAVYEQYF. The CDR3 DNA reads TGTGCCAGCAGTAGTCGCAAGGCGGGCGCGGTCTACGAGCAGTACTTC.

This sequence joins TRBV27 and TRBJ2-1; 9 bases map to TRBD2. This CDR3 has 15 amino acids. V lost 5 bases and J lost 6; bases outside the gene matches: 8. Germline V gives CDR1 MNHEY, CDR2 SMNVEV (reference sequence). CDR3 bases: TGTGCCAGCAGTCCGAGCGGGGGGCCAGGCAATGAGCAGTTCTTC. Protein: CASSPSGGPGNEQFF.

The rearrangement uses TRBV18 and TRBJ2-7; 8 bases fit TRBD1. After removal of 4 bases from V and 3 bases from J, the junction contained 5 bases not matched to a gene. CDR1 and CDR2 (germline): KGHSH, LQKENI. The CDR3 has 14 residues. This CDR3 reads CASSLGQGHYEQYF. The DNA of the CDR3 is TGTGCCAGCTCACTTGGACAGGGCCACTACGAGCAGTACTTC.

The gene calls are TRBV29-1 and TRBJ1-4; 7 bases line up with TRBD1. The V gene's germline CDR1 is SQVTM and CDR2 ANQGSEA. The CDR3 runs to 14 residues. J gave up 5 bases and V 1 base, and 4 bases lay outside the gene matches. CDR3 in amino acids: CSVEGGRGNEKLFF. CDR3 bases: TGCAGCGTTGAAGGGGGCAGGGGGAATGAAAAACTGTTTTTT. The full variable domain, its missing parts supplied by reference TRBV29-1 and TRBJ1-4, is SAVISQKPSRDICQRGTSLTIQCQVDSQVTMMFWYRQQPGQSLTLIATANQGSEATYESGFVIDKFPISRPNLTFSTLTVSNMSPEDSSIYLCSVEGGRGNEKLFFGSGTQLSVL.

This clonotype came up a few times. The genes are TRBV6-5 and TRBJ2-5; maybe TRBD1 (6 bases). The CDR3 has 16 residues. Trimming left V 0 bases short and J 2 bases short, with 13 bases between. Per the germline V gene, CDR1 is MNHEY and CDR2 is SVGAGI. CDR3 sequence: CASSYSIGRGQETQYF. The CDR3, as DNA: TGTGCCAGCAGTTACTCGATCGGCAGGGGACAAGAGACCCAGTACTTC.